The clone carrying this T cell receptor beta chain was picked up a small number of times. Its antigen is currently unknown. This sample is part of a study of T-cell memory formation after mild COVID-19. Study-level information: TCR clusters largely stayed donor specific.

5'RACE primed from the constant segment yielded TCR alpha and TCR beta cDNA libraries bearing sample barcodes and UMIs. Each CDR3 protein gets one entry after TCRdb re-called the 5' RACE reads with MiXCR. The data contain around 510,000 distinct CDR3 sequences, less than 25% of them singletons. Study-wide findings and caveats: From day 15 to 85, contracting clones were balanced between CD4 and CD8, whereas later expanders leaned toward CD4+.

Germline CDR1 and CDR2: DFQATT and SNEGSKA (reference sequence). With 6 bases clipped from V and 1 base from J, the junction kept 6 bases outside the gene matches. The CDR3 totals 15 residues. The TCR comes from an adult woman who had mild COVID-19 (a few samples of this study predate the infection). Cell type and time point are not known. Sequencing was performed on PBMCs or a T cell subset sorted from them (not recorded which). This rearrangement joins TRBV20-1 to TRBJ2-7, with 13 bases aligning to TRBD2. This chain's CDR3 is CSANPGLAGSYEQYF. The CDR3, as DNA: TGCAGTGCAAACCCGGGACTAGCGGGATCCTACGAGCAGTACTTC.